The source of this T cell receptor (beta chain) is a study of T cells in Graves' hyperthyroidism and ophthalmopathy. Study-level results: Ophthalmopathy was identified by the model a median approximately 6.4 months ahead of onset. Most clonotypes that expanded in the thyroid above 0.001 also showed up in blood. Ophthalmopathy was told apart from stable hyperthyroidism by a 13 V-J model.

Germline V CDR1 and CDR2: SGHRS, YFSETQ. Between the trimmed V and J ends, which lost 0 bases and 3 bases, there was a span of 9 bases. This CDR3 contains 15 residues. At least ten counts were recorded for this clonotype. As yet, its antigen is unknown. The CDR3 regions of TCR beta were amplified from RNA transcripts. Using the HTBI primer set, a first-round RT-PCR was run on the TCR CDR3. TCRdb analysed the multiplex PCR reads with MiXCR anew, one entry per CDR3 protein. This sample has roughly 570,000 distinct CDR3 sequences, with 40% to 55% found just once. The chain carries TRBV5-1 and TRBJ2-2; D remains unclear. The sequence was collected from an adult woman with Graves' disease, either hyperthyroidism or ophthalmopathy (not recorded which). Source material: peripheral blood or thyroid tissue (not recorded which). CDR3 residues: CASSLGPWDTGELFF. DNA of the CDR3: TGCGCCAGCAGCTTGGGTCCTTGGGACACCGGGGAGCTGTTTTTT.